The 2 T cell receptor beta chains presented below share a single source sample, sequenced in a study of T cells after yellow fever vaccination. TCRdb re-analysed the 5' RACE reads in MiXCR, keeping a single row per CDR3 protein. The sample consists of about 400,000 distinct CDR3 sequences, around 10% of them appearing once. This sample comprised PBMCs, obtained on the day of the first yellow fever vaccination. The source is a man between 18 and 29 years old who received the YFV17D yellow fever vaccine.

This clonotype appeared a few times. This rearrangement joins TRBV2 to TRBJ2-5, with a weak D call TRBD1 (5 bases). The V gene's germline CDR1 is SNHLY and CDR2 FYNNEI. V lost 5 bases and J lost 5, with 12 bases in between. CDR3 length equals 13 residues. CDR3 nucleotides: TGTGCCAGCAGTCAGGACACGGCGGAGACCCAGTACTTC. Translation: CASSQDTAETQYF.

Only a few counts were recorded for this clonotype. The chain uses TRBV6-1 and TRBJ2-7; tentatively, D is TRBD2 (5 bases). CDR1 MNHNS and CDR2 SASEGT come from the germline V gene. The CDR3 totals 13 residues. V lost 4 bases, J lost 7 bases, and 14 bases lay in between. CDR3 sequence reads: CASSGSWTGEQYV. CDR3 DNA sequence: TGTGCCAGCAGTGGATCCTGGACGGGGGAGCAGTACGTC.